This passage covers 18 T cell receptor beta chains from one sample sequenced in a study of T cells in narcolepsy. The assay was immunoSEQ multiplex PCR, and TCRdb's table has in-frame clones only and misses some. The sample has about 20,000 clones, roughly four fifths seen once. Sequenced material: memory (CD45RA-) CD4+ T cells from blood. These receptors were obtained from a human donor in good health.

The chain uses TRBV9 and TRBJ2-2; possible D gene TRBD2, 6 bases. The germline gives CDR1 SGDLS, CDR2 YYNGEE. CDR3 length: 13 residues. Between the trimmed V and J ends, which lost 6 bases and 4 bases, there was a span of 10 bases. Written as DNA, the CDR3 is TGTGCCAGCACGCGGGAAACCACCGGGGAGCTGTTTTTT. This sequence encodes CASTRETTGELFF.

CDR3 in DNA: TGTGCCAGCAGCGTAGGGCTAAATTCTAACAATGAGCAGTTCTTC. Residues: CASSVGLNSNNEQFF. The V and J genes are TRBV9 and TRBJ2-1; D is unresolved. V was cut by 0 bases and J by 5 bases, with 12 bases left in between. The CDR3 sequence is 15 residues long. Germline loops: CDR1 SGDLS, CDR2 YYNGEE.

This rearrangement joins TRBV2 to TRBJ2-5, with D possibly being TRBD2 (5 bases). CDR1 is SNHLY, CDR2 FYNNEI, per germline. Deletions cut 7 bases from V and 3 bases from J, with 6 bases between. This CDR3 region has 11 residues. CDR3 sequence: CASTEEETQYF. The CDR3 bases are TGTGCCAGCACGGAGGAAGAGACCCAGTACTTC.

The J gene is TRBJ1-6, the V gene TRBV7-6, with 7 nucleotides matching TRBD1. In germline, CDR1 is SGHVS, CDR2 FNYEAQ. The CDR3 contains 16 residues. V shed 2 bases and J 7 bases; nucleotides not matched to a gene: 8. CDR3 in DNA: TGTGCCAGCAGCTTAATGGGCCGAGGGGGCAATTCACCCCTCCACTTT. This encodes CASSLMGRGGNSPLHF.

The J gene is TRBJ2-5, the V gene TRBV5-1; D unclear. The germline V and J ends were trimmed by 1 base and 0 bases, with 10 bases remaining between them. Germline V gene data show CDR1 as SGHRS and CDR2 as YFSETQ. The CDR3 spans 15 residues. For the CDR3, the DNA is TGCGCCAGCAGCTTGTCGTGGGGATACCAAGAGACCCAGTACTTC. The encoded protein is CASSLSWGYQETQYF.

The chain employs TRBV6-6 and TRBJ1-2; D ambiguous. Trimming took off 2 bases at V and 8 bases at J, with 9 bases between the two ends. Germline CDR1 MNHNY, CDR2 SVGAGI (reference sequence). This CDR3 has 12 amino acids. In DNA, the CDR3 is TGTGCCAGCAGTTACGTAACGGGGGGCTACACCTTC. Its translation is CASSYVTGGYTF.

This chain links TRBV5-4 with TRBJ2-2; a possible D gene is TRBD2 (6 bases). This CDR3 spans 15 amino acids. The germline V and J ends were trimmed by 2 bases and 0 bases, with 8 bases remaining between them. The germline V gene encodes CDR1 SGHNT and CDR2 YYREEE (reference sequence). DNA of the CDR3: TGTGCCAGCAGCTTAGCGGGCGCGAACACCGGGGAGCTGTTTTTT. Translating it yields CASSLAGANTGELFF.

The chain joins TRBV27 to TRBJ1-2; D uncertain. Germline V gives CDR1 MNHEY, CDR2 SMNVEV (reference sequence). The CDR3 sequence is 13 residues long. With 3 bases removed from V and 13 bases from J, the gap between germline ends came to 18 bases. CDR3 in DNA: TGTGCCAGCAGTTTTGACCGTTTGGATTCTTTCACCTTC. Translation: CASSFDRLDSFTF.

This chain links TRBV5-4 with TRBJ2-5, with 11 bases identical to TRBD1. Germline CDR1 reads SGHNT; CDR2 reads YYREEE (reference sequence). CDR3 size: 17 residues. V was clipped by 3 bases and J by 4 bases; unmatched bases: 11. CDR3 sequence: CASSSGGGGTGGETQYF. CDR3 coding DNA: TGTGCCAGCAGCTCCGGTGGTGGCGGGACAGGGGGAGAGACCCAGTACTTC.

The chain joins TRBV6-5 to TRBJ2-7; TRBD1 matches at 10 bases. Germline assignment: CDR1 MNHEY and CDR2 SVGAGI. The CDR3 extends over 16 amino acids. The V segment lost 0 bases and the J segment 2 bases; nucleotides outside the gene matches: 4. The CDR3 region is CASSYSGTGATYEQYF. DNA of the CDR3: TGTGCCAGCAGTTACTCGGGGACAGGGGCCACCTACGAGCAGTACTTC.

The gene calls are TRBV5-6 and TRBJ2-1, with 11 bases identical to TRBD1. The germline V gene encodes CDR1 SGHDT and CDR2 YYEEEE. The CDR3 length is 16 residues. Germline trimming cut 5 bases from V and 0 bases from J; bases unmatched to any gene: 4. CDR3 bases: TGTGCCAGCAGTGGACAGGGGGCCAGCTCCTACAATGAGCAGTTCTTC. Its protein is CASSGQGASSYNEQFF. The entire variable domain, with the rest obtained from reference TRBV5-6 and TRBJ2-1, is as follows: DAGVTQSPTHLIKTRGQQVTLRCSPKSGHDTVSWYQQALGQGPQFIFQYYEEEERQRGNFPDRFSGHQFPNYSSELNVNALLLGDSALYLCASSGQGASSYNEQFFGPGTRLTVL.

This chain links TRBV30 with TRBJ1-4, with a tentative D call TRBD1 (6 bases). This CDR3 region has 12 residues. V lost 0 bases and J 8 bases, leaving 7 bases between the germline ends. CDR1 GTSNPN and CDR2 SVGIG come from the germline V gene (reference sequence). In DNA form, the CDR3 reads TGTGCCTGGAGTGTACAGGGAGAAAAACTGTTTTTT. The encoded protein is CAWSVQGEKLFF.

This chain links TRBV5-1 with TRBJ2-2; D gene ambiguous. V lost 0 bases to trimming and J lost 2 bases, with 8 bases between them. The CDR3 contains 15 residues. Germline V gene data show CDR1 as SGHRS and CDR2 as YFSETQ. DNA of the CDR3: TGCGCCAGCAGCTTGGCCACGGCCAACACCGGGGAGCTGTTTTTT. Amino acids: CASSLATANTGELFF.

The V gene is TRBV6-5, the J gene TRBJ1-4, with TRBD1 as a possible D gene (6 bases). Trimming removed 0 bases from V and 5 bases from J, with 7 bases in between. Germline values: CDR1 MNHEY, CDR2 SVGAGI. CDR3 length: 14 amino acids. The CDR3 loop reads CASSYSRGNEKLFF. In DNA, the CDR3 is TGTGCCAGCAGTTACTCCAGGGGAAATGAAAAACTGTTTTTT.

This clone was observed a few times. The J gene is TRBJ2-3, the V gene TRBV19; D not certain. Germline loops: CDR1 LNHDA, CDR2 SQIVND (reference sequence). V was shortened by 4 bases and J by 6 bases, with 23 bases between the two germline ends. The CDR3 is 17 residues long. The CDR3 DNA reads as TGTGCCAGTAGTACCTACCCATCCCGGGCCGTTGGGGATACGCAGTATTTT. Translation: CASSTYPSRAVGDTQYF.

This rearrangement joins TRBV6-6 to TRBJ1-1, with no clear D. V lost 9 bases and J 7 bases, leaving 12 bases between the germline ends. Germline CDR1 is MNHNY and CDR2 is SVGAGI (reference sequence). This CDR3 comprises 11 residues. DNA of the CDR3: TGTGCCAGTAAAAGACAAAGTGAAGCTTTCTTT. Protein sequence: CASKRQSEAFF.

This clone was seen once. J is TRBJ2-2 and V is TRBV30; 7 nucleotides align to TRBD1. The V gene's germline CDR1 is GTSNPN and CDR2 SVGIG (reference sequence). Trimming cost V 6 bases and J 2 bases; bases outside gene matches: 6. This CDR3 has 14 residues. In DNA form, the CDR3 reads TGTGCCTGCAACAGGGGAAAAAACACCGGGGAGCTGTTTTTT. This sequence encodes CACNRGKNTGELFF.

V is TRBV5-1 and J is TRBJ2-5, with 11 bases matching TRBD2. V gave up 7 bases and J gave up 2 bases; unmatched junction bases: 7. The CDR3 is 15 amino acids. CDR1 is SGHRS, CDR2 YFSETQ, per germline. The CDR3 DNA reads as TGCGCCAGCGGGGAGGGGACTAGCGGACAAGAGACCCAGTACTTC. Its translation: CASGEGTSGQETQYF.